This is a list of T cell receptor beta chains from one sample in a study of T cell responses to AZD1222 COVID-19 vaccine. The data were produced by immunoSEQ multiplex PCR, yet TCRdb's version contains in-frame clones alone and is incomplete. This sample yields about 25,000 clones, of which roughly 84% are seen a single time; over 30% belongs to the top ten. The starting material was peripheral blood, obtained 28 days after the second AZD1222 dose. The source of these receptors is an adult who received the AZD1222 COVID-19 vaccine. CDR3s include the opening cysteine and the closing phenylalanine or tryptophan. A D gene is named only where the DNA matches it firmly. A clone size is listed for some rows: how often the clone was seen (once, few, many), or a class if it is expanded.

abundance	d_gene	v_gene	j_gene	CDR3nt	CDR3aa
NA	TRBD1	TRBV28	TRBJ1-2	TGTGCCAGCAGTTTTAGGGACAGGGCGGACTATGGCTACACCTTC	CASSFRDRADYGYTF
NA	TRBD1	TRBV30	TRBJ2-1	TGTGCCTGGAGTCAAAAACAGGGGTCCCCCTACAATGAGCAGTTCTTC	CAWSQKQGSPYNEQFF
NA	NA	TRBV6-5	TRBJ2-3	TGTGCCAGCAGCCGTTGGCAGGGGTCAGATACGCAGTATTTT	CASSRWQGSDTQYF
NA	TRBD1	TRBV19	TRBJ2-2	TGTGCCAGTAGTGGGACAGCGAACACCGGGGAGCTGTTTTTT	CASSGTANTGELFF
few	NA	TRBV6-2/TRBV6-3	TRBJ2-7	TGTGCCAGCAGTTACAGGGGATCCTACGAGCAGTACTTC	CASSYRGSYEQYF
few	NA	TRBV3-1/TRBV3-2	TRBJ2-7	TGTGCCAGCAGCCAAGATCCCACAGGCAGGGGGGACTCCTACGAGCAGTACTTC	CASSQDPTGRGDSYEQYF
NA	NA	TRBV3-1/TRBV3-2	TRBJ2-3	TGTGCCAGCAGCCAAGCTGGGGCAGATACGCAGTATTTT	CASSQAGADTQYF
NA	TRBD2	TRBV18	TRBJ2-5	TGTGCCAGCTCACCGCGGGGGCAAGAGACCCAGTACTTC	CASSPRGQETQYF
NA	NA	TRBV28	TRBJ2-7	TGTGCCAGCAGTTTATGGGGGCGCGAGCAGTACTTC	CASSLWGREQYF
NA	NA	TRBV15	TRBJ2-5	TGTGCCACCTCCTCCGAGTGGGAGACCCAGTACTTC	CATSSEWETQYF
NA	TRBD2	TRBV7-3	TRBJ2-3	TGTGCCAGCAGCACAGGACTAGCGGAAAGAGATACGCAGTATTTT	CASSTGLAERDTQYF
NA	TRBD2	TRBV4-2	TRBJ2-7	TGTGCCAGCAGCCAATCCCTAGCGGGAGATAACGAGCAGTACTTC	CASSQSLAGDNEQYF
NA	NA	TRBV6-5	TRBJ1-6	TGTGCCAGTGGGGAAGGGGCCAATTCACCCCTCCACTTT	CASGEGANSPLHF
NA	NA	TRBV11-2	TRBJ2-3	TGTGCCAGCAGCCCAGGACATCTCGATCCGCAGTATTTT	CASSPGHLDPQYF
once	TRBD1	TRBV5-6	TRBJ2-7	TGTGCCAGCAGCTTGGGGACAGGGAGTTTCTACGAGCAGTACTTC	CASSLGTGSFYEQYF
NA	NA	TRBV1	TRBJ1-1	TGCACCAGCAGCCAAGTAAAAGGGGCTGAAGCTTTCTTT	CTSSQVKGAEAFF
NA	TRBD1	TRBV3-1/TRBV3-2	TRBJ2-7	TGTGCCAGCAGCCGAGGACAGGGCGACTACGAGCAGTACTTC	CASSRGQGDYEQYF
NA	NA	TRBV4-3	TRBJ1-1	TGCGCCAGCAGCCAAGATACAGACAGTTGGAACACTGAAGCTTTCTTT	CASSQDTDSWNTEAFF
NA	TRBD1	TRBV6-5	TRBJ2-7	TGTGCCAGCAGTTACTCGGGACAGGGGGCGAGCGAGCAGTACTTC	CASSYSGQGASEQYF
NA	NA	TRBV5-4	TRBJ2-7	TGTGCCAGCAGCTTGTCGGGTGCCGCGGGCCACGAGCAGTACTTC	CASSLSGAAGHEQYF
NA	NA	TRBV7-3	TRBJ2-1	TGTGCCAGCAGGCAAGCGGGAACAGGGAGCAATGAGCAGTTCTTC	CASRQAGTGSNEQFF
NA	NA	TRBV12-3/TRBV12-4	TRBJ1-4	TGTGCCAGCCAAGAGGTGGCTAATGAAAAACTGTTTTTT	CASQEVANEKLFF
NA	TRBD1	TRBV7-2	TRBJ1-5	TGTGCCAGCAGCTTAAGGGCGGACAGGGGCAATCAGCCCCAGCATTTT	CASSLRADRGNQPQHF
NA	NA	TRBV24-1	TRBJ2-3	TGTGCCACCAGTGATTTCAACACATTTGGTACGCAGTATTTT	CATSDFNTFGTQYF
NA	TRBD2	TRBV10-3	TRBJ2-7	TGTGCCATCAGTGACCCTACTAGCGGGAGGGCCCACGAGCAGTACTTC	CAISDPTSGRAHEQYF
NA	TRBD1	TRBV9	TRBJ2-5	TGTGCCAGCAGCGCACCAGGGGGCCGGGAGACCCAGTACTTC	CASSAPGGRETQYF
NA	TRBD1	TRBV11-2	TRBJ1-2	TGTGCCAGCAGCAAGGGACAGGGGGCGCACGGGAACTATGGCTACACCTTC	CASSKGQGAHGNYGYTF
NA	NA	TRBV6-1	TRBJ2-2	TGTGCCAGCAGTGAAGGGAGCCGGAACACCGGGGAGCTGTTTTTT	CASSEGSRNTGELFF
NA	NA	TRBV7-3	TRBJ2-2	TGTGCCAGCAGCTTAACCCTCACCACCGGGGAGCTGTTTTTT	CASSLTLTTGELFF
NA	NA	TRBV28	TRBJ2-3	TGTGCCAGCAGTTCCCCCCCGACAGATACGCAGTATTTT	CASSSPPTDTQYF
NA	TRBD2	TRBV6-5	TRBJ2-1	TGTGCCAGCAGGGAGCTAGCGGGAGGGTACAATGAGCAGTTCTTC	CASRELAGGYNEQFF
NA	TRBD1	TRBV4-2	TRBJ1-2	TGTGCCAGCAGCCAAGAGGGGCGGGACAGGAACTATGGCTACACCTTC	CASSQEGRDRNYGYTF
NA	NA	TRBV28	TRBJ1-3	TGTGCCAGCAGGGCCTCCGGACAGACACGGCAGGGCACCATATATTTT	CASRASGQTRQGTIYF
NA	NA	TRBV6-5	TRBJ1-4	TGTGCCAGCAGTATTGGGCAGGGAGAAAAACTGTTTTTT	CASSIGQGEKLFF
NA	NA	TRBV5-4	TRBJ2-2	TGTGCCAGCAGCTACCCTTTTGGACAAGGGAACACCGGGGAGCTGTTTTTT	CASSYPFGQGNTGELFF
NA	NA	TRBV27	TRBJ2-7	TGTGCCAGCAGTCGAGGGACGGCATACGAGCAGTACTTC	CASSRGTAYEQYF
NA	TRBD1	TRBV9	TRBJ2-7	TGTGCCAGCAGCGCTGGCGCGGGACAGGGGGTCCATAAGCAGTACTTC	CASSAGAGQGVHKQYF
NA	TRBD2	TRBV18	TRBJ2-1	TGTGCCAGCTCACCGGGACTAGCGGACAATGAGCAGTTCTTC	CASSPGLADNEQFF
NA	NA	TRBV19	TRBJ2-7	TGTGCCAGTAGTTCCTCCAGGCGAGGGGAGACCTACGAGCAGTACTTC	CASSSSRRGETYEQYF
NA	NA	TRBV7-2	TRBJ2-7	TGTGCCAGCAGCTTAGGACAGTTACCCGGGCAGTACTTC	CASSLGQLPGQYF
NA	NA	TRBV6-5	TRBJ1-1	TGTGCCAGCAGTTACGCGATGTTGAACACTGAAGCTTTCTTT	CASSYAMLNTEAFF
NA	NA	TRBV4-3	TRBJ1-5	TGCGCCAGCAGCCAAGATTACGGATCTGGCAATCAGCCCCAGCATTTT	CASSQDYGSGNQPQHF
NA	NA	TRBV5-6	TRBJ2-6	TGTGCCAGCAGCTTCGGGACGACCGGGAGTGTTGGGGCCAACGTCCTGACTTTC	CASSFGTTGSVGANVLTF
NA	NA	TRBV20-1	TRBJ2-7	TGCAGTGCTCCGGACCGTCTCGAGCAGTACTTC	CSAPDRLEQYF
NA	TRBD1	TRBV5-1	TRBJ2-7	TGCGCCAGCAGCTTGGCCGACCCTAGGACAGGGATACACGAGCAGTACTTC	CASSLADPRTGIHEQYF
NA	TRBD1	TRBV7-3	TRBJ1-5	TGTGCCAGCAGTTCATTCGACAGGGGGGATCAGCCCCAGCATTTT	CASSSFDRGDQPQHF
NA	NA	TRBV21-1	TRBJ2-7	TGTGCCAGCAGCAACCAGGGTTCCTACGAGCAGTACTTC	CASSNQGSYEQYF
NA	TRBD1	TRBV5-1	TRBJ2-5	TGCGCCAGCAGAGGGGGACAGACAAGCCAAGAGACCCAGTACTTC	CASRGGQTSQETQYF
NA	NA	TRBV28	TRBJ2-3	TGTGCCAGCAGTTCCGGGGGCAGTTGGACAGATACGCAGTATTTT	CASSSGGSWTDTQYF
once	TRBD1	TRBV28	TRBJ1-2	TGTGCCAGCAGTTCACAGGGGGTTGAGGGCTACACCTTC	CASSSQGVEGYTF
NA	TRBD1	TRBV30	TRBJ1-2	TGTGCCTGGGACACCGGGACAGCGACCGGCTACACCTTC	CAWDTGTATGYTF
medium-sized	NA	TRBV5-4	TRBJ1-6	TGTGCCAGCAGCCGGGACACTCGAAGGCAGAATTCACCCCTCCACTTT	CASSRDTRRQNSPLHF
NA	TRBD2	TRBV24-1	TRBJ2-1	TGTGCCACCACTGGCAGGACTAGCGGCTACAATGAGCAGTTCTTC	CATTGRTSGYNEQFF
NA	NA	TRBV27	TRBJ2-7	TGTGCCAGCAGTCCGTTCGACTCGAGCTCCTACGAGCAGTACTTC	CASSPFDSSSYEQYF